The following is a T cell receptor beta chain sequence with its context. Its antigen is not known. These data come from a study of T-cell memory formation after mild COVID-19. Study findings and constraints: The study detected some responding clones in pre-infection memory, suggesting cross-reactive memory joined. Second-wave clones peaking on day 37 lacked confirmed SARS-CoV-2 specificity.

This CDR3 has 18 amino acids. Trimming at V came to 7 bases and at J to 2 bases, leaving 15 bases not matched to a gene. Germline V gene sequence: CDR1 LNHDA, CDR2 SQIVND (reference sequence). One entry per CDR3 protein results from TCRdb running MiXCR on the 5' RACE reads. The table has 44,000 or so distinct CDR3 sequences, less than 9.5% seen once. This chain joins TRBV19 and TRBJ2-3; 10 bases line up with TRBD2. Source material: PBMCs or a T cell subset sorted from them (not recorded which). This clonotype was obtained from an adult woman who had mild COVID-19 (a few samples of this study predate the infection). Cell type and time point are not known. CDR3 nucleotides: TGTGCCAGTATGCCCATGGGGAGCGGGAGGGCCGCCACAGATACGCAGTATTTT. Protein sequence: CASMPMGSGRAATDTQYF.